This record looks at one TCR beta chain sequence and its context. Its antigen is still unknown. This sample was included in a study of cytomegalovirus exposure and HLA in healthy donors. Study-level findings and limits: Some public TCRs appeared in many individuals, while most sequences were rare.

The PCR ran on 60 Vbeta and 13 Jbeta primers. Sequencing was performed with immunoSEQ multiplex PCR; in TCRdb, only in-frame clones are kept and a portion is missing. The sample holds some 210,000 clones; more than 75% are singletons and the top ten take 3% to 4%. V gave up 3 bases and J gave up 11 bases, with 19 bases separating them. There are 13 residues in the CDR3. Germline V gene lookup returns CDR1 GTSNPN and CDR2 SVGIG (reference sequence). The source of this sequence is a male donor in good health and CMV-seronegative. The chain employs TRBV30 and TRBJ1-1; possible D gene TRBD1, 5 bases. Input material: PBMCs. The CDR3 sequence is CAWSPTGSGGAFF. The DNA of the CDR3 is TGTGCCTGGAGCCCCACAGGCTCCGGGGGGGCTTTCTTT.